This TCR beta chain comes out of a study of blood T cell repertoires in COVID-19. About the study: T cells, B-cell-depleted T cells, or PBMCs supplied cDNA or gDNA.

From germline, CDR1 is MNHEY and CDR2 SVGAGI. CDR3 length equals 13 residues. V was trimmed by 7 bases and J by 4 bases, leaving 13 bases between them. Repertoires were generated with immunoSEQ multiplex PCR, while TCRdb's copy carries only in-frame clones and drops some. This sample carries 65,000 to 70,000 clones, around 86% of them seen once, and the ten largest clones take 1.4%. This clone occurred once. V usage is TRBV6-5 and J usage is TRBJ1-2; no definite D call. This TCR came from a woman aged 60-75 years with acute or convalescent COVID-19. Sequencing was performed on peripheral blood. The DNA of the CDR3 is TGTGCCAGCATTGGAGGGATAGGCTATGGCTACACCTTC. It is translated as CASIGGIGYGYTF.